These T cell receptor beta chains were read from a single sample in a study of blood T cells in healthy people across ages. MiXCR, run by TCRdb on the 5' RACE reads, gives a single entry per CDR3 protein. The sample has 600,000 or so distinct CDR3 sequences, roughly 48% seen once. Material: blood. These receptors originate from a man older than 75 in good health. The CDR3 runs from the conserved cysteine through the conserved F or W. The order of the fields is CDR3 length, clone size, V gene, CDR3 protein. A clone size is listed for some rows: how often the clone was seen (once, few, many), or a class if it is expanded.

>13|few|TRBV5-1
CASSLGLNNEQYF
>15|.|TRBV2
CASSHPGQGSYGYTF
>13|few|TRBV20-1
CSAQGGQGGEQYF
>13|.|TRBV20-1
CSARGFGNTEAFF
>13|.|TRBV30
CAWSRVWGGEQYF
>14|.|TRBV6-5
CASRAGATSTEAFF
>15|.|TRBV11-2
CASSFWSLGANVLTF
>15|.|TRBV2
CASSSGGHEQETQYF
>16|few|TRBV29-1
CSVEPSRGPLGNEQYF
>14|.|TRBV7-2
CASNGLNIQETQYF
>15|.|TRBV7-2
CASSSGRFSYNEQFF
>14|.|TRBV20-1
CSAGNLGGRETQYF
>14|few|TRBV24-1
CATSDLGQREGYTF
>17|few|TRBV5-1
CASSLPGLAGGRNEQFF
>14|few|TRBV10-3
CAIRPGQPRYGYTF
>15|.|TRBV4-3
CASSHSQDSSVEQYF
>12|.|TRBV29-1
CSVEKGGPEQFF
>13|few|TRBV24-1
CATSGTSRETQYF
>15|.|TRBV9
CASSGTTGMNTEAFF
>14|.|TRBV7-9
CASSLGAYQEAQYF
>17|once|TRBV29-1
CSANRRDRRGSYNEQFF
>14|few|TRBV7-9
CASTVDRGSEKLFF
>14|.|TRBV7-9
CASSATGTGFEQYF
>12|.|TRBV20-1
CSARPGADTQYF
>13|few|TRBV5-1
CASSTGDRYEQYF
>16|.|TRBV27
CASSFLDRSSYNEQFF
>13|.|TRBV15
CATSRRDMETQYF
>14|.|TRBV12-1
CASSSATPPYEQYF
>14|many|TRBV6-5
CASTQTGNPYEQYF
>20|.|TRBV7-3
CASSLSLIVAGVQANEKLFF
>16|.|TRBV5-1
CASSSGGISSYNEQFF
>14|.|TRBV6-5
CASSAQGRYEKLFF
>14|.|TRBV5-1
CASSGGEGSNEQFF
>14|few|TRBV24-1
CATSDVPSYNEQFF
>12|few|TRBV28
CASSGPLGTQYF
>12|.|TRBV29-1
CSAGRSRETQYF
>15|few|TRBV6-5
CASTKTGTVANEQFF
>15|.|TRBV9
CASSPLNGDLYEQYF
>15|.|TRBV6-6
CASSDPSGGADTQYF
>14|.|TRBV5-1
CVSGAGTASYEQYF
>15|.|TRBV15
CATSRAGDLGDTQYF
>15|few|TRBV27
CASSLSTQYQETQYF
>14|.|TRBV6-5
CASRSVSSLCGYTF
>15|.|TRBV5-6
CASSLSTRAGGEQYF
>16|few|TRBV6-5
CASSYGELGSTDTQYF
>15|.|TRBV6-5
CASSKGSGAPNIRYF
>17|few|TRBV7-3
CASSSTGLAGDDNEQFF
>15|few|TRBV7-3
CASSGQGASYNEQFF
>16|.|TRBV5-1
CASSLLGATDTGELFF
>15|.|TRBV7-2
CASTVGSFSGNTIYF
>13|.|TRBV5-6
CASSRGRDYEQYF
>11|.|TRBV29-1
CSVEWNPGYTF
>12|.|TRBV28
CASSPRVSEQYF
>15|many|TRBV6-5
CASSYSGTAREKLFF
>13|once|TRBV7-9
CASSGGSEGEQYF
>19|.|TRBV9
CASSVGRGTGGLWYNEQFF
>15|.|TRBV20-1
CSAATTSGGAGEQFF